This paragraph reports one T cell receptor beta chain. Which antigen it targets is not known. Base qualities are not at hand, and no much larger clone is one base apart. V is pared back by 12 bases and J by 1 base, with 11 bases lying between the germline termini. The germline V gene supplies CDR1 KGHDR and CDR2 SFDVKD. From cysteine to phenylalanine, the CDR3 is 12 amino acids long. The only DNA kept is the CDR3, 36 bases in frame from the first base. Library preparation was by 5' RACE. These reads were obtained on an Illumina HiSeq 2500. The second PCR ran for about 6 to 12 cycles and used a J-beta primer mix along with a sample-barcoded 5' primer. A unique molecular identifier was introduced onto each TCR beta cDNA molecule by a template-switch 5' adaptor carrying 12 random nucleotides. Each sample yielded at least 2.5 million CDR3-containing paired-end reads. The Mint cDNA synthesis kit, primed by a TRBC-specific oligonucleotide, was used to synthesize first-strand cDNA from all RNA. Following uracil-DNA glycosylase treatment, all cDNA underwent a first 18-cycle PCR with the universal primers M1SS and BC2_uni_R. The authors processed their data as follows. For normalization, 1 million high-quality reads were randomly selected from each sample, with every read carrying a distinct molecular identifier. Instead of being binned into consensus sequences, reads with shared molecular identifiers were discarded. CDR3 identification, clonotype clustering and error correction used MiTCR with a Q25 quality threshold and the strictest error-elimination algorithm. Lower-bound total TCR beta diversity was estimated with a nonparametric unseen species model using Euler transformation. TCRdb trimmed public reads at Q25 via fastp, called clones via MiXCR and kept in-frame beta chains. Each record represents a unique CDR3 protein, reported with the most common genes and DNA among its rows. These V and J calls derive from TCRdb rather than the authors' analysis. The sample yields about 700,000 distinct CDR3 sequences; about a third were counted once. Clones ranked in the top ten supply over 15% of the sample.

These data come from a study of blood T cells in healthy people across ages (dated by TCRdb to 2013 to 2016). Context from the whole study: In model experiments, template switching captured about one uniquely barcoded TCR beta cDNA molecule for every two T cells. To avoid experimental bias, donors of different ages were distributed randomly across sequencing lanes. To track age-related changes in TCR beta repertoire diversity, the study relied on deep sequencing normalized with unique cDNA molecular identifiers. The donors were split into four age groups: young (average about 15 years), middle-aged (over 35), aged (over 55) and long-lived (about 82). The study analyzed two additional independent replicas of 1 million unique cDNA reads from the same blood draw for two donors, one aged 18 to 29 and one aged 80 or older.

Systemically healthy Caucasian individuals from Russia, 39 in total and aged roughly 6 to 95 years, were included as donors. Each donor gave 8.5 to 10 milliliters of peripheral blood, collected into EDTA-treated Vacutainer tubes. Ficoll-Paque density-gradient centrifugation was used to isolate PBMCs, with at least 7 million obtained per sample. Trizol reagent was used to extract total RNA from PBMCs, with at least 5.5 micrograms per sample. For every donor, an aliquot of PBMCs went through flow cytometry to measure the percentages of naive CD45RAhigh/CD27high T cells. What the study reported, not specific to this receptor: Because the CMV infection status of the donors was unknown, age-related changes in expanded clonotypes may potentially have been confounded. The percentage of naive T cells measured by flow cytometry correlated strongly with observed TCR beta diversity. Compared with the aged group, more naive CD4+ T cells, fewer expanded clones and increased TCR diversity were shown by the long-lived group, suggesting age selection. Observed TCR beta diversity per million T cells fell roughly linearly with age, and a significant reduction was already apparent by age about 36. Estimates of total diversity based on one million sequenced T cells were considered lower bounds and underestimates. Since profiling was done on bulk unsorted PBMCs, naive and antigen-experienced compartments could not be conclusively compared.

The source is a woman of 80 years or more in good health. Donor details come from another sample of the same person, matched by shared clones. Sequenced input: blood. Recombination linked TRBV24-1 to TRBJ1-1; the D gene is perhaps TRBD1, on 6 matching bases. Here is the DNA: TGTGCCGCCGCGACAGGGAACACTGAAGCTTTCTTT. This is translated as CAAATGNTEAFF.